This T cell receptor beta chain was captured by sequencing in a study of early T cells in non-severe SARS-CoV-2 infection. Study information: Sequencing of bulk RNA from unsorted whole blood was done, without chain pairing. General study findings and limits: VDJdb-based matching was biased toward anti-spike CD8 responses and missed private and CD4 specificities.

This clonotype was seen many times. Its target is not known. Attachment of unique molecular identifiers was made to individual cDNA molecules. TCRdb re-derived calls from the 5' RACE reads in MiXCR, one entry per CDR3 protein. The data contain around 88,000 distinct CDR3 sequences, approximately 15% of them singletons. Germline V gene data show CDR1 as LGHDT and CDR2 as YNNKEL (reference sequence). V was trimmed by 4 bases and J by 7 bases, leaving 11 bases between them. The CDR3 extends over 13 amino acids. Source material: whole blood. The genes are TRBV3-1 and TRBJ1-5; D might be TRBD1 (5 bases). The receptor was isolated from an adult who was a healthcare worker with PCR-confirmed SARS-CoV-2 infection or an uninfected control (not recorded which). The CDR3 DNA reads TGTGCCAGCAGCCGGGGGACCCGACAGCCCCAGCATTTT. Residues: CASSRGTRQPQHF.